These 23 T cell receptor beta chains came from one sample sequenced in a study of response to subunit inactivated influenza vaccine. Each CDR3 protein is one row after TCRdb ran MiXCR on the RT-PCR reads. The table shows around 710,000 distinct CDR3 sequences, with roughly 13% occurring only once. The source was PBMCs from blood, collected 14 to 15 days before vaccination. Every receptor here comes from a man aged 45-65 years who received an inactivated influenza vaccine.

A few counts support this clonotype. The V and J genes are TRBV28 and TRBJ2-1; 7 nucleotides align to TRBD2. Looked up from germline, CDR1 is MDHEN and CDR2 is SYDVKM. The CDR3 contains 13 residues. With V trimmed by 10 bases and J by 4 bases, 7 bases remained unmatched. The CDR3 is CATAGERYNEQFF. For the CDR3, the DNA is TGTGCCACCGCGGGAGAGCGGTACAATGAGCAGTTCTTC.

The rearrangement joins TRBV18 to TRBJ2-3; D tentatively fits TRBD1 or TRBD2 (5 bases each). The V gene's germline CDR1 is KGHSH and CDR2 LQKENI. The CDR3 consists of 14 residues. The germline V and J ends were trimmed by 0 bases and 8 bases, with 12 bases remaining between them. As DNA, the CDR3 is TGTGCCAGCTCACCACCGATGGGACCCGTTACGCAGTATTTT. Translating gives CASSPPMGPVTQYF. Based on the CDR3 plus reference TRBV18 and TRBJ2-3, the full variable domain is NAGVMQNPRHLVRRRGQEARLRCSPMKGHSHVYWYRQLPEEGLKFMVYLQKENIIDESGMPKERFSAEFPKEGPSILRIQQVVRGDSAAYFCASSPPMGPVTQYFGPGTRLTVL.

This clonotype was counted only a few times. The V gene is TRBV3-1, the J gene TRBJ2-5, with D perhaps assigned TRBD1 or TRBD2 (5 bases each). Germline CDR1 and CDR2: LGHDT and YNNKEL (reference sequence). Between the trimmed V and J ends, which lost 0 bases and 1 base, there was a span of 15 bases. This CDR3 comprises 17 residues. CDR3 nucleotides: TGTGCCAGCAGCCAAGACGCCTTAGGGGAGATCCAAGAGACCCAGTACTTC. Its translation: CASSQDALGEIQETQYF.

This clonotype appeared a few times. The CDR3 spells CASSPMTGGETQYF. In nucleotides, the CDR3 is TGCGCCAGCAGCCCGATGACAGGTGGAGAGACCCAGTACTTC. The rearrangement uses TRBV5-1 and TRBJ2-5, with D possibly matching TRBD1 (6 bases). Germline assignment: CDR1 SGHRS and CDR2 YFSETQ. The CDR3 spans 14 residues. The V end lost 4 bases, the J end lost 4 bases, and 14 bases lay between the germline ends.

This clonotype showed up many times. The chain couples TRBV9 to TRBJ2-7; D may be TRBD1 (5 bases). The CDR3 has 14 residues. V shed 4 bases and J shed 1 base, with 12 bases lying between them. The germline gives CDR1 SGDLS, CDR2 YYNGEE. The CDR3 sequence is CASSLQGTSYEQYF. The CDR3 coding sequence is TGTGCCAGCAGCCTTCAGGGTACGTCCTACGAGCAGTACTTC.

Here the CDR3 DNA reads TGTGCCACCAGCGTGGGCGGCACCGGGGAGCTGTTTTTT. Residues: CATSVGGTGELFF. This sequence joins TRBV24-1 and TRBJ2-2; no definite D call. Trimming removed 7 bases at V and 4 bases at J, with 9 bases between. This CDR3 region has 13 residues. The germline CDR1 and CDR2 sequences are KGHDR and SFDVKD.

The table lists this clonotype with a few counts. V usage is TRBV7-2 and J usage is TRBJ2-3; D remains unclear. V lost 5 bases and J 0 bases, leaving 9 bases between the germline ends. This CDR3 is 14 amino acids long. Germline assignment: CDR1 SGHTA and CDR2 FQGNSA. The CDR3 bases are TGTGCCAGCAGCCCGATGGAGAGCACAGATACGCAGTATTTT. Amino acids: CASSPMESTDTQYF.

This clonotype was detected only a few times. This chain links TRBV4-2 with TRBJ1-1, with D tentatively TRBD1 (5 bases). Between the trimmed V and J ends, which lost 0 bases and 6 bases, there was a span of 11 bases. Germline V gene lookup returns CDR1 LGHNA and CDR2 YNFKEQ. The CDR3 contains 14 residues. The CDR3 DNA sequence: TGTGCCAGCAGCCAAGAGGAGTGGGACCCTGAAGCTTTCTTT. This gives the protein CASSQEEWDPEAFF.

This clonotype was counted at least ten times. This chain joins TRBV29-1 and TRBJ2-1, with D possibly called TRBD1 or TRBD2 (5 bases each). V dropped 6 bases and J dropped 6 bases, with 21 bases sitting between them. The CDR3 totals 15 residues. CDR1 and CDR2 (germline): SQVTM, ANQGSEA. The CDR3 sequence: CSVDGLSRGTNEQFF. The DNA for the CDR3 is TGCAGCGTAGACGGTCTGAGCCGGGGCACCAATGAGCAGTTCTTC.

The rearrangement uses TRBV4-3 and TRBJ2-1, with 8 positions matching TRBD2. CDR3 size: 19 residues. Unmatched junction bases numbered 11, after V lost 1 base and J lost 0 bases. CDR1 is LGHNA, CDR2 YSLEER, per germline. The CDR3: CASSQGAGEHLSSYNEQFF. For the CDR3, the DNA is TGCGCCAGCAGCCAAGGAGCGGGGGAGCACTTAAGCTCCTACAATGAGCAGTTCTTC.

The genes are TRBV9 and TRBJ2-5; a possible D gene is TRBD2 (6 bases). Trimming shortened V by 0 bases and J by 6 bases, and 9 bases separated the two germline ends. The CDR3 has 13 residues. Germline V CDR1 and CDR2: SGDLS, YYNGEE. The CDR3 DNA reads TGTGCCAGCAGCGTAGTGGAGGGGAAGACCCAGTACTTC. Its translation is CASSVVEGKTQYF.

This clonotype was seen ten or more times. V is TRBV7-2 and J is TRBJ2-2; 12 nucleotides align to TRBD2. Germline V gene data show CDR1 as SGHTA and CDR2 as FQGNSA. Trimming at V came to 4 bases and at J to 5 bases, leaving 5 bases not matched to a gene. The length of the CDR3 is 16 residues. CDR3 sequence reads: CASSSRLAGVTGELFF. The CDR3 DNA is TGTGCCAGCAGCTCGAGACTAGCGGGGGTGACCGGGGAGCTGTTTTTT.

The chain links TRBV20-1 to TRBJ1-2; a possible D gene is TRBD1 (6 bases). The V end was cut by 5 bases, the J end by 3 bases, with 10 bases between. CDR1 and CDR2 (germline): DFQATT, SNEGSKA (reference sequence). The CDR3 consists of 12 residues. Here the CDR3 DNA reads TGCAGTGCTTCCAGGGGTTACTATGGCTACACCTTC. Its translation: CSASRGYYGYTF.

This clonotype turned up a few times. V is TRBV4-1 and J is TRBJ2-5; the D gene is possibly TRBD2 (6 bases). In germline, CDR1 is MGHRA, CDR2 YSYEKL. The CDR3 covers 13 residues. The V gene lost 0 bases and the J gene lost 6 bases, with 8 bases spanning the gap. The CDR3 loop reads CASSQELAQTQYF. The CDR3 DNA reads as TGCGCCAGCAGCCAAGAACTAGCACAGACCCAGTACTTC.

This clonotype was observed many times. The junction differs from germline at one of its ends, possibly a read error. CDR3 residues: CASSQGLAGAYEQYF. The CDR3 nucleotides read TGTGCCAGCAGCCAAGGATTAGCGGGAGCTTACGAGCAGTACTTC. The chain employs TRBV4-3 and TRBJ2-7; TRBD2 matches at 9 bases. The CDR3 loop spans 15 amino acids. Germline assignment: CDR1 LGHNA and CDR2 YSLEER.

The V and J genes are TRBV7-3 and TRBJ2-1; 9 bases line up with TRBD2. V shed 5 bases and J 7 bases; nucleotides not matched to a gene: 9. Germline CDR1 reads SGHTA; CDR2 reads FQGTGA. There are 15 residues in the CDR3. The DNA of the CDR3 is TGTGCCAGCAGCCCAATCGGCGGGAGGGGGAATGAGCAGTTCTTC. Translating gives CASSPIGGRGNEQFF.

This clonotype was picked up a small number of times. V and J are TRBV28 and TRBJ2-5; 7 nucleotides match TRBD1. Germline loops: CDR1 MDHEN, CDR2 SYDVKM. The J segment lost 5 bases and the V segment lost 4 bases, leaving 16 bases of the junction unmatched. This CDR3 spans 17 amino acids. CDR3 bases: TGTGCCAGCAGTTCCCTTGAGGGGGCGAATTCTCGGGAGACCCAGTACTTC. This codes for CASSSLEGANSRETQYF.

This clonotype has only a few counts. The CDR3 spells CASSPHSGRAVYNEQFF. DNA for the CDR3: TGTGCCAGCAGTCCACATAGCGGGAGGGCCGTATACAATGAGCAGTTCTTC. The rearrangement links TRBV12-3 or TRBV12-4 to TRBJ2-1; 11 positions match TRBD2. With V trimmed by 5 bases and J by 4 bases, 10 bases remained unmatched. The CDR3 runs 17 residues.

This clonotype showed up just a few times. The chain joins TRBV3-1 to TRBJ2-5; perhaps D is TRBD1 or TRBD2 (5 bases each). Trimming pared 3 bases from V and 3 bases from J, leaving 11 bases between. Germline loops: CDR1 LGHDT, CDR2 YNNKEL (reference sequence). The CDR3 is 14 residues long. CDR3 sequence reads: CASSHAREKETQYF. Written as DNA, the CDR3 is TGTGCCAGCAGCCATGCCAGGGAGAAAGAGACCCAGTACTTC.

This clonotype was counted only a few times. V gene TRBV20-1 combines with J gene TRBJ2-6; D may correspond to TRBD1 or TRBD2 (5 bases each). V was clipped by 6 bases and J by 2 bases, with 26 bases between them. The germline CDR1 and CDR2 sequences are DFQATT and SNEGSKA (reference sequence). The CDR3 has 19 residues. CDR3 in amino acids: CSAPPSWSEGTPGANVLTF. The CDR3 region has the DNA TGCAGTGCGCCCCCCAGCTGGTCAGAGGGGACCCCTGGGGCCAACGTCCTGACTTTC.

This clonotype has ten or more counts. CDR3 nucleotides: TGCAGTGCTAGATCTTTAACGGGAGCAGGCACAGATACGCAGTATTTT. The encoded protein is CSARSLTGAGTDTQYF. The chain joins TRBV20-1 to TRBJ2-3, with a possible D match to TRBD2 (6 bases). This CDR3 has 16 residues. Germline loops: CDR1 DFQATT, CDR2 SNEGSKA (reference sequence). Trimming cost V 2 bases and J 1 base, with 16 bases left between them.

This clonotype was observed many times. The chain is built from TRBV7-9 and TRBJ2-2; D remains ambiguous. This CDR3 has 16 amino acids. Germline CDR1 SEHNR, CDR2 FQNEAQ (reference sequence). Between the trimmed V and J ends, which lost 3 bases and 0 bases, there was a span of 11 bases. The CDR3 reads CASSFRKAANTGELFF. CDR3 coding DNA: TGTGCCAGCAGCTTTCGTAAAGCAGCGAACACCGGGGAGCTGTTTTTT.

A few counts support this clonotype. Here the CDR3 reads CASFPGGTYNEQFF. The CDR3 DNA reads TGTGCCAGCTTTCCCGGCGGAACCTACAATGAGCAGTTCTTC. The chain carries TRBV6-2 or TRBV6-3 and TRBJ2-1; D uncertain. Trimming pared 8 bases from V and 2 bases from J, leaving 13 bases between. The length of the CDR3 is 14 residues. CDR1 is MNHEY, CDR2 SVGEGT, per germline.